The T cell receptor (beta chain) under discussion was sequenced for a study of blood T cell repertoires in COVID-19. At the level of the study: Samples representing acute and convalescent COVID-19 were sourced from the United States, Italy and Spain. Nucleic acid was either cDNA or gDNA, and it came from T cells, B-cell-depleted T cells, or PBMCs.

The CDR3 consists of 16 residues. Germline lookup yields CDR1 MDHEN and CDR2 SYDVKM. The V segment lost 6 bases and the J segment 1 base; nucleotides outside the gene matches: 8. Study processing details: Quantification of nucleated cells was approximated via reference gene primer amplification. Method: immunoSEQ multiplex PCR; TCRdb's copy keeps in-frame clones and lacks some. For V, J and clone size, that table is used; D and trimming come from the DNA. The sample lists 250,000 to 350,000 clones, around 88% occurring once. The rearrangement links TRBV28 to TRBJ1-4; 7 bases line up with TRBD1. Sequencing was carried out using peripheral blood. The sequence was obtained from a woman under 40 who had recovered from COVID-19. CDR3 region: CASRSEGAGTNEKLFF. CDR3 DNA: TGTGCCAGCAGATCTGAGGGGGCCGGAACTAATGAAAAACTGTTTTTT.